The 13 T cell receptor beta chains below all came from one sample that was sequenced in a study of T cell responses to AZD1222 COVID-19 vaccine. Repertoires were generated with immunoSEQ multiplex PCR, while TCRdb's copy carries only in-frame clones and drops some. The data hold 100,000 to 120,000 clones, with around 89% observed a single time. This specimen consisted of peripheral blood, obtained 28 days after the second AZD1222 dose. The source of these receptors is an adult who received the AZD1222 COVID-19 vaccine.

Remarks on this clone: Other DNA sequences in this specimen translate into the identical CDR3. The rearrangement uses TRBV5-4 and TRBJ1-2; 7 bases fit TRBD1. The length of the CDR3 is 13 residues. J was trimmed by 8 bases and V by 4 bases; bases with no gene match: 8. Germline V gene data show CDR1 as SGHNT and CDR2 as YYREEE (reference sequence). CDR3 sequence: CASSRPTGDGYTF. Written as DNA, the CDR3 is TGTGCCAGCAGCCGGCCTACAGGGGACGGCTACACCTTC.

The chain has TRBV11-3 and TRBJ2-2; D may match TRBD1 or TRBD2 (6 bases each). With 3 bases removed from V and 2 bases from J, the gap between germline ends came to 10 bases. The germline gives CDR1 SGHNT, CDR2 YENEEA. The CDR3 sequence is 15 residues long. DNA of the CDR3: TGTGCCAGCAGCTTCCAGGGGACTAACACCGGGGAGCTGTTTTTT. Translation: CASSFQGTNTGELFF.

The CDR3 region has the DNA TGTGCCAGCAGCTTAGCCCAGGGGGGGCACTACGAGCAGTACTTC. Residues: CASSLAQGGHYEQYF. V gene TRBV7-2 combines with J gene TRBJ2-7; D may match TRBD1 or TRBD2 (7 bases each). Trimming stripped 0 bases from V and 3 bases from J, with 12 bases between. CDR3 length equals 15 residues. CDR1 and CDR2 from the germline V gene are SGHTA and FQGNSA.

V is TRBV19 and J is TRBJ1-5, with 7 bases lining up with TRBD1. Germline-derived CDR1 and CDR2 are LNHDA and SQIVND (reference sequence). The CDR3 covers 14 residues. The V segment lost 5 bases and the J segment 4 bases; nucleotides outside the gene matches: 5. The CDR3 is CASSPTGQNQPQHF. DNA of the CDR3: TGTGCCAGTAGTCCGACAGGGCAGAATCAGCCCCAGCATTTT.

The chain carries TRBV19 and TRBJ2-5, with a weak D call TRBD1 (6 bases). Per the germline V gene, CDR1 is LNHDA and CDR2 is SQIVND (reference sequence). This CDR3 spans 13 amino acids. Trimming cost V 5 bases and J 4 bases, with 11 bases left between them. CDR3 protein: CASSDRPGETQYF. In DNA, the CDR3 is TGTGCCAGTAGTGACAGGCCAGGAGAGACCCAGTACTTC.

V is TRBV11-3 and J is TRBJ2-1, with D perhaps being TRBD1 or TRBD2 (5 bases each). There are 19 residues in the CDR3. V gave up 1 base and J gave up 0 bases, with 19 bases separating them. CDR1 and CDR2 from the germline V gene are SGHNT and YENEEA. The CDR3 loop reads CASSLGWDGVKSSYNEQFF. CDR3 DNA sequence: TGTGCCAGCAGCTTAGGCTGGGACGGAGTGAAAAGCTCCTACAATGAGCAGTTCTTC.

The V gene is TRBV19, the J gene TRBJ1-2, with D maybe TRBD1 (5 bases). Germline lookup yields CDR1 LNHDA and CDR2 SQIVND (reference sequence). The CDR3 sequence is 13 residues long. Trimming took off 6 bases at V and 5 bases at J, with 13 bases between the two ends. As DNA, the CDR3 is TGTGCCAGTAGCGACAGATTCTTTTATGGCTACACCTTC. The encoded protein is CASSDRFFYGYTF. Combining the CDR3 with reference TRBV19 and TRBJ1-2 gives the whole variable domain DGGITQSPKYLFRKEGQNVTLSCEQNLNHDAMYWYRQDPGQGLRLIYYSQIVNDFQKGDIAEGYSVSREKKESFPLTVTSAQKNPTAFYLCASSDRFFYGYTFGSGTRLTVV.

V usage is TRBV9 and J usage is TRBJ2-5; D not resolved. The length of the CDR3 is 13 residues. The V end lost 10 bases, the J end lost 3 bases, and 16 bases lay between the germline ends. Germline lookup yields CDR1 SGDLS and CDR2 YYNGEE. DNA of the CDR3: TGTGCCCAAAGGTCGGGCCTCGAAGAGACCCAGTACTTC. Its protein product is CAQRSGLEETQYF. Full variable domain (missing parts from reference TRBV9 and TRBJ2-5): DSGVTQTPKHLITATGQRVTLRCSPRSGDLSVYWYQQSLDQGLQFLIQYYNGEERAKGNILERFSAQQFPDLHSELNLSSLELGDSALYFCAQRSGLEETQYFGPGTRLLVL.

The chain couples TRBV28 to TRBJ1-5, with D possibly TRBD1 on 6 matching bases. This CDR3 has 17 residues. Per germline, CDR1 MDHEN and CDR2 SYDVKM. V was cut by 5 bases and J by 0 bases, with 17 bases left in between. This CDR3 reads CASSPRDNWYSNQPQHF. CDR3 bases: TGTGCCAGCAGTCCAAGGGACAACTGGTATAGCAATCAGCCCCAGCATTTT.

This rearrangement joins TRBV9 to TRBJ1-4; D unclear. V gave up 0 bases and J gave up 0 bases, with 9 bases separating them. Germline-derived CDR1 and CDR2 are SGDLS and YYNGEE. The CDR3 is 16 residues long. The CDR3 nucleotides are TGTGCCAGCAGCGTAGGGGAGTATGCAACTAATGAAAAACTGTTTTTT. As protein: CASSVGEYATNEKLFF.

The genes are TRBV18 and TRBJ1-5; D might be TRBD1 (6 bases). Germline V lookup: CDR1 KGHSH, CDR2 LQKENI. This CDR3 is 13 amino acids long. Trimming stripped 5 bases from V and 5 bases from J, with 10 bases between. In nucleotides, the CDR3 is TGTGCCAGCTCAAAGGGGGTAGATCAGCCCCAGCATTTT. It yields the protein CASSKGVDQPQHF.

CDR3 bases: TGCGCCAGCAGCCAAGATTTCGGCAGAGCTAACTATGGCTACACCTTC. Encoded protein: CASSQDFGRANYGYTF. The chain links TRBV4-3 to TRBJ1-2; D unclear. Germline values: CDR1 LGHNA, CDR2 YSLEER. There are 16 residues in the CDR3. V was shortened by 0 bases and J by 0 bases, with 11 bases between the two germline ends.

The chain recombines TRBV5-6 with TRBJ2-5; perhaps TRBD1 as D (5 bases). The CDR3 extends over 14 amino acids. Trimming pared 1 base from V and 6 bases from J, leaving 13 bases between. Germline-derived CDR1 and CDR2 are SGHDT and YYEEEE. CDR3 coding DNA: TGTGCCAGCAGCTTGTCGGCAGGGAAAAAGACCCAGTACTTC. As protein: CASSLSAGKKTQYF.